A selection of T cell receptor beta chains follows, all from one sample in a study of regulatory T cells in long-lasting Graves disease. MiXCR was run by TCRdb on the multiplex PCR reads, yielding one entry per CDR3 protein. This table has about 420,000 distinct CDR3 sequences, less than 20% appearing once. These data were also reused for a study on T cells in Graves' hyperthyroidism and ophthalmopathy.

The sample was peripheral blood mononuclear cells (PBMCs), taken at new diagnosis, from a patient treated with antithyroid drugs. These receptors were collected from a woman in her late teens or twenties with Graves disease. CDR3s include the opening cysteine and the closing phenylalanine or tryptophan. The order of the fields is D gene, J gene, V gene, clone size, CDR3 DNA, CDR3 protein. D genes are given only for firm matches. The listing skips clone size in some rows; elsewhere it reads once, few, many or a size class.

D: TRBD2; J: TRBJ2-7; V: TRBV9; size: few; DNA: TGTGCCAGCAGCATAAGCGGGAGTAAGACCGACGAGCAGTACTTC; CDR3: CASSISGSKTDEQYF
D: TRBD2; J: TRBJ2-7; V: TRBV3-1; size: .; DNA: TGTGCCAGCAGCCAATTTGCTGGGGGACTAGCGGGAGCCGTGCAGTACTTC; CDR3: CASSQFAGGLAGAVQYF
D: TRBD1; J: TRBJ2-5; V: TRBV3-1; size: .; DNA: TGTGCCAGCAGCCAATTAACAGGGGGCAGGGGGACCCAGTACTTC; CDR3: CASSQLTGGRGTQYF
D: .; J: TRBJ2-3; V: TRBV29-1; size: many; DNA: TGCAGCGTTGCAGAGACAGGTCCATCAGATACGCAGTATTTT; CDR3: CSVAETGPSDTQYF
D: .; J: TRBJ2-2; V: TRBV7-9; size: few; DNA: TGTGCCAGCAGCTTAGCGCTCGGGAAGGGCACCGGGGAGCTGTTTTTT; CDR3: CASSLALGKGTGELFF
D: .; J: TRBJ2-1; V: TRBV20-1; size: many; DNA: TGCAGTGCTAGAGATCTGTTCACAACCGGGAGAACCTCCTACAATGAGCAGTTCTTC; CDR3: CSARDLFTTGRTSYNEQFF
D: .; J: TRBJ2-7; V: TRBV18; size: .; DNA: TGTGCCAGCTCACGGGACCCGTCCTACGAGCAGTACTTC; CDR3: CASSRDPSYEQYF
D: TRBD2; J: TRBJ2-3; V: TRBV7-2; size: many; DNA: TGTGCCAGCAGCTTAGATAGCGGGAGGGCAGGTTCATTT; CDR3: CASSLDSGRAGSF
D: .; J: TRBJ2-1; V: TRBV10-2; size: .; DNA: TGCGCCAGCAATGGCGGGGTGTTTTACAATGAGCAGTTCTTC; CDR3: CASNGGVFYNEQFF
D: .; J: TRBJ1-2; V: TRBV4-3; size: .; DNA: TGCGCCAGCAGCCAAGATATGGGTCGGGGGTACACCTTC; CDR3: CASSQDMGRGYTF
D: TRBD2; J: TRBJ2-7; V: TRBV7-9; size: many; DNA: TGTGCCAGCAGCAGGATAGCGGGAGGGCCGAATGAGCAGTACTTC; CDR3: CASSRIAGGPNEQYF
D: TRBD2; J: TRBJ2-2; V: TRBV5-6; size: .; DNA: TGTGCCAGCAGCTTGACCGGGACTAGAGGTGTGGGGGAGCTGTTTTTT; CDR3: CASSLTGTRGVGELFF
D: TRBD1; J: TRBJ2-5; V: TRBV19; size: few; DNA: TGTGCCAGTAGTCGACAGGGGTCAGGGACCCAGTACTTC; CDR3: CASSRQGSGTQYF
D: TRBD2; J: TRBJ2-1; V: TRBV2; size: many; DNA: TGTGCCAGCAGAGTAGCGGGAGGGTCCTACAATGAGCAGTTCTTC; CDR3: CASRVAGGSYNEQFF
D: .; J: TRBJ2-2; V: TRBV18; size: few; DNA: TGTGCCAGCTCACCGCAGGGTCCGGGAAACACCGGGGAGCTGTTTTTT; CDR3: CASSPQGPGNTGELFF
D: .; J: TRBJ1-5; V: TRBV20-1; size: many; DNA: TGCAGTGACGCGGGAGTAAAGAATAATAGCAATCAGCCCCAGCATTTT; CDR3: CSDAGVKNNSNQPQHF
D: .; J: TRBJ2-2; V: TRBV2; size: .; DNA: TGTGCCAGCAGTGAAGAGGTCGGGATCGGGACCGGGGAGCTGTTTTTT; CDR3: CASSEEVGIGTGELFF
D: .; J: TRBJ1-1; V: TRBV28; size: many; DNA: TGTGCCAGCAGTCCACAGGGATTAGCTTTCTTT; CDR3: CASSPQGLAFF
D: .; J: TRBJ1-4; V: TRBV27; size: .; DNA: TGTGCCAGCAGTTTCGACGGTGAAAAACTGTTTTTT; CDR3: CASSFDGEKLFF
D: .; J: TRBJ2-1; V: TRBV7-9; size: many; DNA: TGTGCCAGCAGCGAAAATACCCCCCCCTACAATGAGCAGTTCTTC; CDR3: CASSENTPPYNEQFF
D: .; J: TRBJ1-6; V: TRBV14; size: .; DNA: TGTGCCAGCAGCCAGGTCCGGGACATCTCACCCCTCCACTTT; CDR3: CASSQVRDISPLHF
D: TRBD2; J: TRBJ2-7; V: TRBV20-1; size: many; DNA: TGCAGTGCTGGACTAGCTGTCTACGAGCAGTACTTC; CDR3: CSAGLAVYEQYF
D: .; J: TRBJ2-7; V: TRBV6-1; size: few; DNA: TGTGCCGGCTCCCTAGATGTCAGCGAGCAGTACTTC; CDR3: CAGSLDVSEQYF
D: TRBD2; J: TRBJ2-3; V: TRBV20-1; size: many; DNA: TGCAGTGCTAGAGATAGTCTGTGGAGCGGGAGGAGCACAGATACGCAGTATTTT; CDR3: CSARDSLWSGRSTDTQYF
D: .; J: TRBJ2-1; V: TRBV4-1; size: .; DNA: TGCGCCAGCAGCCAAGATATACCGTCATACAATGAGCAGTTCTTC; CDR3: CASSQDIPSYNEQFF
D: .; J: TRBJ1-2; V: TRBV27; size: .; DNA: TGTGCCAGCAGTCCCTCTAGCAGGGACTATGGCTACACCTTC; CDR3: CASSPSSRDYGYTF
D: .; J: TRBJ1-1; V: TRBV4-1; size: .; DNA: TGCGCCAGCAGCTTAGGGCCTAATTCGGGCACTGAAGCTTTCTTT; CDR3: CASSLGPNSGTEAFF
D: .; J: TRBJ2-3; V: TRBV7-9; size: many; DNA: TGTGCCAGCAGCTTAGTGGGGACACAAAGCACAGATACGCAGTATTTT; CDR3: CASSLVGTQSTDTQYF
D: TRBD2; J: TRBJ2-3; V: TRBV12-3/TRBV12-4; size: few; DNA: TGTGCCAGCAGTTACTTCCCGTCGGCTAGCGGGAACACAGATACGCAGTATTTT; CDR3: CASSYFPSASGNTDTQYF
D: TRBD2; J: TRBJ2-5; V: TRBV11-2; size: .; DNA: TGTGCCAGCAAGAAAGGACTAGCGGGAGTTGAGACCCAGTACTTC; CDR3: CASKKGLAGVETQYF
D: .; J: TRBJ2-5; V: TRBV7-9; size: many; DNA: TGTGCCAGCAGCCCTACCCTCCGGGACAACCAAGAGACCCAGTACTTC; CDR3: CASSPTLRDNQETQYF
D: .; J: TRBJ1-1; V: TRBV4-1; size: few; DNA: TGCGCCAGCAGCCACCCCCTAGGTGAAAAGATCTTT; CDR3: CASSHPLGEKIF
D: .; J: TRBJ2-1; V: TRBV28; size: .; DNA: TGTGCCAGCAGTCGTGGGCCCGAAGCGGAGCAGTTCTTC; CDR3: CASSRGPEAEQFF
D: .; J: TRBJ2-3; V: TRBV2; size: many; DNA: TGTGCCAGCAATGTGGTAGATACGCAGTATTTT; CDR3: CASNVVDTQYF
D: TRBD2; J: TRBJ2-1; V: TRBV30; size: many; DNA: TGTGCCTGGACCGGGAGGAGCAATGAGCAGTTCTTC; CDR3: CAWTGRSNEQFF
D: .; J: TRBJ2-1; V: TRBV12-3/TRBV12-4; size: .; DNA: TGTGCCAGCAGTTCCCCTGGTGGCTCGTATTATGAGCAGTTCTTC; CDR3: CASSSPGGSYYEQFF
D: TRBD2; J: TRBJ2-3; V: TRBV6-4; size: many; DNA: TGTGCCAGCAGTTACGACTCGACTAGCGTGGGAGGTACGCAGTATTTT; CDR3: CASSYDSTSVGGTQYF